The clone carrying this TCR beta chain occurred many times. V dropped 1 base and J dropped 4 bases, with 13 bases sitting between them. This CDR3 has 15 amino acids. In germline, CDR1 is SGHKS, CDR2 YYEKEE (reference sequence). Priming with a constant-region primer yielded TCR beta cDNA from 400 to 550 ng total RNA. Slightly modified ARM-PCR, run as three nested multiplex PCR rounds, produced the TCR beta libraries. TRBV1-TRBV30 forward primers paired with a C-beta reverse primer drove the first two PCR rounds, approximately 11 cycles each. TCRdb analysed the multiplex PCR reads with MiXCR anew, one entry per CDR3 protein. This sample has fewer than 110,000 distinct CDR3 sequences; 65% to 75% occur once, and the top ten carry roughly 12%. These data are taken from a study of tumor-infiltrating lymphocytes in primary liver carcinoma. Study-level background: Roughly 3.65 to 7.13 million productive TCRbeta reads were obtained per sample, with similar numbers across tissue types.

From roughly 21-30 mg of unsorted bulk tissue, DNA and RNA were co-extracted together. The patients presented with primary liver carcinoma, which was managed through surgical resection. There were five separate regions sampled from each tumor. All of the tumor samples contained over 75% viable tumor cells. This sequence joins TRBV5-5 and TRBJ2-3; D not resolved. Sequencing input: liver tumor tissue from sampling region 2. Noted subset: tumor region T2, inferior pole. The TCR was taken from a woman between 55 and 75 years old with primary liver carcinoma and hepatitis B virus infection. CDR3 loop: CASSLSSRPPDTQYF. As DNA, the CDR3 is TGTGCCAGCAGCTTGAGCTCCCGGCCCCCAGATACGCAGTATTTT.